The T cell receptor beta chain described here comes from a study of shared clonotypes between healthy human individuals. Those who donated were healthy HIV-negative adults, with no recent acute infections or vaccinations reported. Germline CDR1 reads SNHLY; CDR2 reads FYNNEI. CDR3 length: 14 residues. Between the trimmed V and J ends, which lost 6 bases and 0 bases, there was a span of 11 bases. Sequencing was performed with immunoSEQ multiplex PCR; in TCRdb, only in-frame clones are kept and a portion is missing. The data contain 2.3 million or so clones, about 92% of them singletons. Material: naive CD4+ T cells from PBMCs. The subset: CD45RA+ positively selected. The sequence was obtained from a man between 18 and 29 years old in good health. Some clones in this sample may be carry-over from other donors' samples. The gene calls are TRBV2 and TRBJ1-2, with D perhaps matching TRBD1 (6 bases). The CDR3 region is CASSVDRANYGYTF. DNA of the CDR3: TGTGCCAGCAGCGTGGACAGAGCTAACTATGGCTACACCTTC.